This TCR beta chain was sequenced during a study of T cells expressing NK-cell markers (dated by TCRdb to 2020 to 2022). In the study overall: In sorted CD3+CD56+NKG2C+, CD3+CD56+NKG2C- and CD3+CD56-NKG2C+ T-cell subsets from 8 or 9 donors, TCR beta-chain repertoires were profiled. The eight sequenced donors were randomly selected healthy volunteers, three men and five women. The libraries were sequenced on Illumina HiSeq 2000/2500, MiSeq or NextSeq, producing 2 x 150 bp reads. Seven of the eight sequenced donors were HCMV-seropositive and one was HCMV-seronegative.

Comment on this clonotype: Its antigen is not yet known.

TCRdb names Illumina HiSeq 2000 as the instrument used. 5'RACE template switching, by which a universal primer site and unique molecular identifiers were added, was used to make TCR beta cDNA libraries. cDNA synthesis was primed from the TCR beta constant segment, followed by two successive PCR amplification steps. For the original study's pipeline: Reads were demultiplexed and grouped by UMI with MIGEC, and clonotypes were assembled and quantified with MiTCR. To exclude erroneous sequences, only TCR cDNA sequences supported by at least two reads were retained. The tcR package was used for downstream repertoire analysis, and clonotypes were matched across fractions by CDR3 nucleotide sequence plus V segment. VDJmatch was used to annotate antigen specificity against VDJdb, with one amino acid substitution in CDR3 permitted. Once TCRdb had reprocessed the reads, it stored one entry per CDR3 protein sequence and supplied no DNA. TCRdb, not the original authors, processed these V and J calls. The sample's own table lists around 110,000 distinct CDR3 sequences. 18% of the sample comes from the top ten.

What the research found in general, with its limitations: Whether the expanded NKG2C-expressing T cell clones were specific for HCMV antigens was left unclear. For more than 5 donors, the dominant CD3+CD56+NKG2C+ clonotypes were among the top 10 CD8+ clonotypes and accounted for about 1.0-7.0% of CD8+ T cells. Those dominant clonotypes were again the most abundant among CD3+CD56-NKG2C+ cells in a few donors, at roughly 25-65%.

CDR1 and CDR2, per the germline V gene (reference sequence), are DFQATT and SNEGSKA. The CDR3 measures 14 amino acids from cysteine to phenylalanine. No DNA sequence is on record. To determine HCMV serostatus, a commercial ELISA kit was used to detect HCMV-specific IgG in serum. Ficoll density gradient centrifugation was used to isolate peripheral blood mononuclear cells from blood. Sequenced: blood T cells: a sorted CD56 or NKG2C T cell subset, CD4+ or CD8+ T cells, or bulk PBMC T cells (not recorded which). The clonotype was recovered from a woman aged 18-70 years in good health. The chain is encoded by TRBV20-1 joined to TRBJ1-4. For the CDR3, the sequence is CSATNWGFDEKLFF.